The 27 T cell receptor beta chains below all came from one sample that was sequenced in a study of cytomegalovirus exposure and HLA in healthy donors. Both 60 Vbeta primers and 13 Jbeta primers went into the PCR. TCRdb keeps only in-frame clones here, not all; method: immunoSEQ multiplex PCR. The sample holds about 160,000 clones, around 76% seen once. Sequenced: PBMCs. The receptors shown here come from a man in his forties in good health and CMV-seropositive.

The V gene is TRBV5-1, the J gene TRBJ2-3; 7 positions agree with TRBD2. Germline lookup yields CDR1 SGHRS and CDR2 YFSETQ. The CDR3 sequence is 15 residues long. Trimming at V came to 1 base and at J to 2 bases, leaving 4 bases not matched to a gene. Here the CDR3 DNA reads TGCGCCAGCAGCTTGCGGGGGGAGCTCACAGATACGCAGTATTTT. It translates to CASSLRGELTDTQYF.

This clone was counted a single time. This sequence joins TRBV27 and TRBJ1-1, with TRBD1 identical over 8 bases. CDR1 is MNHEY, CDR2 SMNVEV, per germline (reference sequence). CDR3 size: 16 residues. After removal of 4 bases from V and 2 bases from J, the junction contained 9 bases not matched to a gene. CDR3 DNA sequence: TGTGCCAGCAGTTCATACCGGACAGGGATAAACACTGAAGCTTTCTTT. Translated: CASSSYRTGINTEAFF.

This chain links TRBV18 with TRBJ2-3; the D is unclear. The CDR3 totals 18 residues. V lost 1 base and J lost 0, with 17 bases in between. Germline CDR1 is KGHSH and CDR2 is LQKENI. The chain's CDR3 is CASSPLAAVRTSTDTQYF. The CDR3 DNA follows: TGTGCCAGCTCACCACTGGCGGCAGTCCGAACTAGCACAGATACGCAGTATTTT.

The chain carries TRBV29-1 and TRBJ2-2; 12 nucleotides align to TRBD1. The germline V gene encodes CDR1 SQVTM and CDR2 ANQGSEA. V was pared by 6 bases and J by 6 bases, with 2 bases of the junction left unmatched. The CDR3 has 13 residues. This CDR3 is CSVGTGGSGELFF. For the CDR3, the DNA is TGCAGCGTCGGGACAGGGGGCTCCGGGGAGCTGTTTTTT.

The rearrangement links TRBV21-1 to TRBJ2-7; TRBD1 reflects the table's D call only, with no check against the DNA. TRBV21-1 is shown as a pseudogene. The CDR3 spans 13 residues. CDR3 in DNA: TGTGCCACCATTCTTGGCAGGGGCTACGAGCAGTACTTC. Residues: CATILGRGYEQYF.

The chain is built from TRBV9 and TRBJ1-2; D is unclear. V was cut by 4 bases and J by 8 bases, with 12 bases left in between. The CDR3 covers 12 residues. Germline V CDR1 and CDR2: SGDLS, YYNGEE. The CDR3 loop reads CASSTPPGGYTF. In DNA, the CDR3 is TGTGCCAGCAGCACCCCACCGGGGGGCTACACCTTC.

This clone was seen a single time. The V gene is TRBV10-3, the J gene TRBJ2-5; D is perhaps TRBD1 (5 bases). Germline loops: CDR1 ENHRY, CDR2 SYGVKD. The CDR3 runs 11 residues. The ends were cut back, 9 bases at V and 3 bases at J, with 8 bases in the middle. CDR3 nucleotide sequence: TGTGCCATAACAGGAAAAGAGACCCAGTACTTC. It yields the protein CAITGKETQYF.

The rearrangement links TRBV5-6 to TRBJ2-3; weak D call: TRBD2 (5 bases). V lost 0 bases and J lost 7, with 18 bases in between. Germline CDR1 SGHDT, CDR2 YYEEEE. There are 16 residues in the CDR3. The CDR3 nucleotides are TGTGCCAGCAGCTTGGGCGGGCCCTCAGCGAGGCATACGCAGTATTTT. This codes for CASSLGGPSARHTQYF.

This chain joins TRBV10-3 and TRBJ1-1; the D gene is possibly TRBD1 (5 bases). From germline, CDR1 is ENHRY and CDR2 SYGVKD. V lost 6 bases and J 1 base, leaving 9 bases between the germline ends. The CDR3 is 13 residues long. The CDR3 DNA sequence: TGTGCCATCAGGTCCAGGGCGAACACTGAAGCTTTCTTT. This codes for CAIRSRANTEAFF.

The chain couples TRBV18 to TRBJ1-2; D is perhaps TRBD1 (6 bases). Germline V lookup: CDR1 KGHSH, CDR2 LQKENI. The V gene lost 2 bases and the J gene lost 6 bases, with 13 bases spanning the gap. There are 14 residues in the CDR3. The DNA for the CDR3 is TGTGCCAGCTCACCAGGGGGCCGGATCAATGGCTACACCTTC. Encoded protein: CASSPGGRINGYTF.

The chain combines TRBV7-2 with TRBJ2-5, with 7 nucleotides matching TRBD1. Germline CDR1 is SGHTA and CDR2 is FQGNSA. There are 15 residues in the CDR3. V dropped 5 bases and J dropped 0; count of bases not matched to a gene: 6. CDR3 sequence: CASSPRTGNQETQYF. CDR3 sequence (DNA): TGTGCCAGCAGCCCCCGGACAGGAAACCAAGAGACCCAGTACTTC.

The CDR3: CATKTVAVNYGYTF. The CDR3, as DNA: TGTGCCACCAAGACAGTCGCCGTTAACTATGGCTACACCTTC. The chain uses TRBV19 and TRBJ1-2; a possible D gene is TRBD1 (5 bases). The length of the CDR3 is 14 residues. V shed 10 bases and J shed 1 base, with 16 bases lying between them. Germline V gene lookup returns CDR1 LNHDA and CDR2 SQIVND (reference sequence).

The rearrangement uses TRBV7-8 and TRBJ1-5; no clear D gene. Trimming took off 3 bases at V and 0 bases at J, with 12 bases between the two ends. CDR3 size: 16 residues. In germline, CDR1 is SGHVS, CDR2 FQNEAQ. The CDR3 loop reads CASSLGSGGSNQPQHF. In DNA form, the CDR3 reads TGTGCCAGCAGCTTGGGTTCAGGAGGTAGCAATCAGCCCCAGCATTTT.

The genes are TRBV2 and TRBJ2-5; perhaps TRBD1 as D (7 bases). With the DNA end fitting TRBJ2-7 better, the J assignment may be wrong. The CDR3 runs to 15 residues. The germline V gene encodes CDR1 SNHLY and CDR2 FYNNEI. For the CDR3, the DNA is TGTGCCAGCACCGAGGCGGAGGGGGCTTCCTACGAGCAGTACTTC. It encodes CASTEAEGASYEQYF.

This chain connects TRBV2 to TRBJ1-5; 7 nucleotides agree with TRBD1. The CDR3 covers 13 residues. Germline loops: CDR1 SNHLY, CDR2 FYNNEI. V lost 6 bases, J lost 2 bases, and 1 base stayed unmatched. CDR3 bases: TGTGCCAGCAGCGACAGGGGCAATCAGCCCCAGCATTTT. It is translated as CASSDRGNQPQHF.

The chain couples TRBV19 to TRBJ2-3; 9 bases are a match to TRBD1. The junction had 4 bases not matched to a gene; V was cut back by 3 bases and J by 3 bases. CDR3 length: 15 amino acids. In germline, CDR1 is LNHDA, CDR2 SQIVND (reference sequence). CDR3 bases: TGTGCCAGTAGTATGGGGACAGGGCTTACAGATACGCAGTATTTT. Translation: CASSMGTGLTDTQYF. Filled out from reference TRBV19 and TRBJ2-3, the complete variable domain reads DGGITQSPKYLFRKEGQNVTLSCEQNLNHDAMYWYRQDPGQGLRLIYYSQIVNDFQKGDIAEGYSVSREKKESFPLTVTSAQKNPTAFYLCASSMGTGLTDTQYFGPGTRLTVL.

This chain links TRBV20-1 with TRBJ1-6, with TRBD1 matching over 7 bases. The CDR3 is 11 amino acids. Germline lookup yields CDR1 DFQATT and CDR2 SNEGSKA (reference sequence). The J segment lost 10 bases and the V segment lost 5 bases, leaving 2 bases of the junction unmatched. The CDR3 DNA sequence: TGCAGTGCTCGCAGGGGGTCACCCCTCCACTTT. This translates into CSARRGSPLHF.

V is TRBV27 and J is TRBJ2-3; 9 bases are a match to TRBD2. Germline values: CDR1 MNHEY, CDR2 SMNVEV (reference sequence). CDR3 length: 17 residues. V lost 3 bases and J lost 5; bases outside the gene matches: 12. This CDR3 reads CASSFMAGGPIKDTQYF. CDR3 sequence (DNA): TGTGCCAGCAGTTTTATGGCGGGGGGGCCGATTAAAGATACGCAGTATTTT.

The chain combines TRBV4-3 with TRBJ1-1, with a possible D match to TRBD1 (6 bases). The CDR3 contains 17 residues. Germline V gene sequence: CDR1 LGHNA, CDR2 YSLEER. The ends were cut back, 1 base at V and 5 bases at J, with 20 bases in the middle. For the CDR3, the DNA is TGCGCCAGCAGCCAAGTGGCAGGGGCGGACCGGGGTACTGAAGCTTTCTTT. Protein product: CASSQVAGADRGTEAFF.

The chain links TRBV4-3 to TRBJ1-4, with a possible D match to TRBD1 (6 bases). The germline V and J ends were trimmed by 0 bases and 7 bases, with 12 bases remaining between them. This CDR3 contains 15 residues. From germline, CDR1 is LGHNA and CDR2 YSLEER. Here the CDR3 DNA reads TGCGCCAGCAGCCAAGATTATGGGGGCTCTGAAAAACTGTTTTTT. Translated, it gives CASSQDYGGSEKLFF.

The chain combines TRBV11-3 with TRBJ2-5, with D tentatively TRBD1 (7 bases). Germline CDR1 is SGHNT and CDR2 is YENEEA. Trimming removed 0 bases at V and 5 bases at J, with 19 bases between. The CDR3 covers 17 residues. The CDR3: CASSLEISGGGWETQYF. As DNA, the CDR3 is TGTGCCAGCAGCTTAGAAATTTCAGGGGGAGGTTGGGAGACCCAGTACTTC.

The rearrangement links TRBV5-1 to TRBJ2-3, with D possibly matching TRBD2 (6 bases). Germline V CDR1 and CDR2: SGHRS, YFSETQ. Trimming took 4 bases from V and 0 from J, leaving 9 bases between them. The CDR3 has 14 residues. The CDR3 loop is CASSPGTSTDTQYF. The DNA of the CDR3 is TGCGCCAGCAGCCCCGGGACTAGCACAGATACGCAGTATTTT. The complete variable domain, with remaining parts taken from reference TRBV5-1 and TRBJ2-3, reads KAGVTQTPRYLIKTRGQQVTLSCSPISGHRSVSWYQQTPGQGLQFLFEYFSETQRNKGNFPGRFSGRQFSNSRSEMNVSTLELGDSALYLCASSPGTSTDTQYFGPGTRLTVL.

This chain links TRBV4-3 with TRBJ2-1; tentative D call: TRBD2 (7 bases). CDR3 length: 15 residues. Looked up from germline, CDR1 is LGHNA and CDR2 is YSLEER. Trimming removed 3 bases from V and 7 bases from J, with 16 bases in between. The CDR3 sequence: CASSQRRGPGNEQFF. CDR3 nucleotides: TGCGCCAGCAGCCAGAGGCGGGGGCCGGGGAATGAGCAGTTCTTC.

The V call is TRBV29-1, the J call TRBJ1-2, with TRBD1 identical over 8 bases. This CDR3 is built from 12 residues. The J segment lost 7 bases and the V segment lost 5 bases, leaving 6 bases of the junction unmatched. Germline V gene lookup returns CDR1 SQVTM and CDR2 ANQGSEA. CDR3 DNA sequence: TGCAGCGTTTCGGACAGGGTGGTTGGCTACACCTTC. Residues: CSVSDRVVGYTF.

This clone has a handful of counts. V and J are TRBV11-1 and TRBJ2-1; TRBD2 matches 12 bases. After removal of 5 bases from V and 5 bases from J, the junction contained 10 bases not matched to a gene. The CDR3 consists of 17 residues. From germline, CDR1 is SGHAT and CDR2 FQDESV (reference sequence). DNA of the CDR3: TGTGCCAGCAGCCGGCACCTAGCGGGGGGGGCGAACAATGAGCAGTTCTTC. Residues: CASSRHLAGGANNEQFF.

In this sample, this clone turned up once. The CDR3 reads CSVEGTEVATNEKLFF. In DNA, the CDR3 is TGCAGCGTTGAAGGGACTGAAGTTGCAACTAATGAAAAACTGTTTTTT. This chain links TRBV29-1 with TRBJ1-4; D is uncertain. CDR1 is SQVTM and CDR2 is ANQGSEA in the germline V gene. The CDR3 has 16 amino acids. Between the trimmed V and J ends, which lost 1 base and 0 bases, there was a span of 12 bases.

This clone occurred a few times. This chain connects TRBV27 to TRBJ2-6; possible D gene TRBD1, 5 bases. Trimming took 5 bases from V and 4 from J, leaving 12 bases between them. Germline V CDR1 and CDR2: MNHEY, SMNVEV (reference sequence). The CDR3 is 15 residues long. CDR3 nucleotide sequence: TGTGCCAGCAGTCTACCAGGGTTCGGGGCCAACGTCCTGACTTTC. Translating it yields CASSLPGFGANVLTF.